This T cell receptor (beta chain) was found in a study of T cell responses to AZD1222 COVID-19 vaccine. As regards this clone: Its antigen is not known.

Trimming took 0 bases from V and 5 from J, leaving 10 bases between them. Germline values: CDR1 MNHEY, CDR2 SVGEGT. The CDR3 consists of 15 residues. This table comes from immunoSEQ multiplex PCR, and its TCRdb copy is limited to in-frame clones, with some not included. The sample holds some 120,000 clones, 70% to 90% seen once. Regarding the study as a whole: Without day 14 samples, only post-peak T cell repertoires were studied.

The chain couples TRBV6-2 or TRBV6-3 to TRBJ1-4; unclear D gene. The sequence was collected from an adult in good health. The material sequenced was peripheral blood, taken on day 0 of MenACWY control vaccination. This chain's CDR3 is CASSYSREQNEKLFF. As DNA, the CDR3 is TGTGCCAGCAGTTACTCCCGGGAACAGAATGAAAAACTGTTTTTT.